The 15 T cell receptor beta chains below come from one sample, sequenced in a study of T cell responses to AZD1222 COVID-19 vaccine. The repertoire was sequenced with immunoSEQ multiplex PCR; TCRdb's copy has only in-frame clones and lacks some. The table records about 100,000 clones, roughly 90% of them present only once. The specimen comprised peripheral blood, sampled on day 0 of AZD1222 vaccination. The receptors originated from an adult in good health.

This clone was observed a single time. J is TRBJ2-3 and V is TRBV18; D is unresolved. This CDR3 comprises 16 residues. From germline, CDR1 is KGHSH and CDR2 LQKENI. Trimming left V 3 bases short and J 2 bases short, with 15 bases between. The CDR3 sequence is CASSPSSGSTTDTQYF. CDR3 nucleotide sequence: TGTGCCAGCTCACCCTCCAGTGGCTCTACCACAGATACGCAGTATTTT.

V usage is TRBV4-3 and J usage is TRBJ1-6; 7 bases fit TRBD1. Germline-derived CDR1 and CDR2 are LGHNA and YSLEER. This CDR3 has 16 amino acids. Unmatched junction bases numbered 5, after V lost 0 bases and J lost 6 bases. DNA for the CDR3: TGCGCCAGCAGCCAAGAGTGGGCAGGGGGTAATTCACCCCTCCACTTT. Translating gives CASSQEWAGGNSPLHF.

The chain employs TRBV4-3 and TRBJ1-1; D not resolved. Trimming took off 5 bases at V and 4 bases at J, with 20 bases between the two ends. Germline CDR1 is LGHNA and CDR2 is YSLEER. The CDR3 has 16 residues. The CDR3 loop is CASSISAQGYGTEAFF. The CDR3, as DNA: TGCGCCAGCAGCATTTCAGCCCAAGGGTACGGCACTGAAGCTTTCTTT.

This clone was detected only once. CDR3 coding DNA: TGTGCCAGCAGCTTAGAGGGACTAGCGGGCGGGGAGCTGTTTTTT. Translating it yields CASSLEGLAGGELFF. The chain recombines TRBV11-2 with TRBJ2-2, with 12 bases lining up with TRBD2. The J segment lost 7 bases and the V segment lost 0 bases, leaving 0 bases of the junction unmatched. This CDR3 comprises 15 residues. The germline CDR1 and CDR2 sequences are SGHAT and FQNNGV.

The gene calls are TRBV15 and TRBJ1-1; maybe TRBD1 (5 bases). Trimming shortened V by 1 base and J by 10 bases, and 13 bases separated the two germline ends. CDR1 is LNHNV and CDR2 is YYDKDF in the germline V gene (reference sequence). The CDR3 extends over 13 amino acids. The CDR3 loop reads CATSRAAGLRAFF. The CDR3 DNA is TGTGCCACCAGCAGAGCGGCAGGGCTGAGAGCTTTCTTT.

The gene calls are TRBV30 and TRBJ1-4; D not certain. The CDR3 spans 14 residues. Trimming stripped 5 bases from V and 0 bases from J, with 10 bases between. CDR1 GTSNPN and CDR2 SVGIG come from the germline V gene (reference sequence). CDR3 loop: CAWASGSTNEKLFF. As DNA, the CDR3 is TGTGCCTGGGCCTCCGGTTCAACTAATGAAAAACTGTTTTTT.

V and J are TRBV24-1 and TRBJ2-3; 13 bases agree with TRBD2. Germline lookup yields CDR1 KGHDR and CDR2 SFDVKD. J gave up 5 bases and V 4 bases, and 5 bases lay outside the gene matches. The CDR3 has 16 residues. The CDR3 coding sequence is TGTGCCACCAGTGACCGGACTAGCGGGGGAGGAGATACGCAGTATTTT. Amino acids: CATSDRTSGGGDTQYF.

In regard to this clone: Germline is not matched at one junction end, which may reflect a read error. The chain combines TRBV12-5 with TRBJ1-6, with 10 bases identical to TRBD1. This CDR3 spans 14 amino acids. Per the germline V gene, CDR1 is LGHNT and CDR2 is FRNRAP. The CDR3: CASGLGQGYSPLHF. CDR3 bases: TGTGCTAGTGGGTTGGGACAGGGGTATTCACCCCTCCACTTT. Looking up the rest from reference TRBV12-5 and TRBJ1-6 gives the full variable domain: DARVTQTPRHKVTEMGQEVTMRCQPILGHNTVFWYRQTMMQGLELLAYFRNRAPLDDSGMPKDRFSAEMPDATLATLKIQPSEPRDSAVYFCASGLGQGYSPLHFGNGTRLTVT.

J is TRBJ2-1 and V is TRBV11-3; D may be TRBD1 (5 bases). V lost 4 bases to trimming and J lost 10 bases, with 11 bases between them. The CDR3 has 12 residues. The germline CDR1 and CDR2 sequences are SGHNT and YENEEA. CDR3 region: CASSSRVGEQFF. CDR3 sequence (DNA): TGTGCCAGCAGCTCCAGGGTTGGGGAGCAGTTCTTC.

The V and J genes are TRBV6-2 or TRBV6-3 and TRBJ1-1; no clear D gene. Germline loops: CDR1 MNHEY, CDR2 SVGEGT. This CDR3 spans 14 amino acids. V dropped 0 bases and J dropped 6 bases, with 11 bases sitting between them. CDR3: CASSYSEGTSEAFF. CDR3 nucleotide sequence: TGTGCCAGCAGTTACTCAGAGGGTACATCTGAAGCTTTCTTT.

This clone was counted only a few times. The rearrangement uses TRBV18 and TRBJ1-1; possible D gene TRBD1, 6 bases. Germline CDR1 KGHSH, CDR2 LQKENI. Trimming shortened V by 8 bases and J by 1 base, and 11 bases separated the two germline ends. This CDR3 contains 13 residues. CDR3 region: CASGGQQNTEAFF. The CDR3 DNA reads TGTGCCAGCGGCGGACAGCAGAACACTGAAGCTTTCTTT.

This chain joins TRBV16 and TRBJ1-6; possible D gene TRBD1, 6 bases. The CDR3 is 15 amino acids. Germline CDR1 reads KGHSY; CDR2 reads FQNENV. The ends were cut back, 0 bases at V and 11 bases at J, with 14 bases in the middle. CDR3 in amino acids: CASSQSRERGAPLHF. The CDR3 nucleotides read TGTGCCAGCAGCCAATCGAGGGAGAGGGGGGCACCCCTCCACTTT.

The chain recombines TRBV10-3 with TRBJ1-5; D unclear. The CDR3 runs 14 residues. The ends were cut back, 6 bases at V and 7 bases at J, with 16 bases in the middle. In germline, CDR1 is ENHRY, CDR2 SYGVKD. The CDR3, as DNA: TGTGCCATCAGCCCCGGGCAGATCGGCCAGCCCCAGCATTTT. Translated: CAISPGQIGQPQHF.

The chain carries TRBV6-5 and TRBJ1-5; 8 nucleotides align to TRBD1. Germline V gives CDR1 MNHEY, CDR2 SVGAGI. Trimming cost V 6 bases and J 0 bases; bases outside gene matches: 1. This CDR3 has 14 amino acids. The CDR3 protein is CASRDRGSNQPQHF. Here the CDR3 DNA reads TGTGCCAGCAGAGACAGGGGTAGCAATCAGCCCCAGCATTTT.

J is TRBJ1-6 and V is TRBV4-1; D uncertain. CDR3 length equals 14 residues. V was cut by 1 base and J by 10 bases, with 11 bases left in between. CDR1 and CDR2 from the germline V gene are MGHRA and YSYEKL. The CDR3 DNA sequence: TGCGCCAGCAGCCAAGGGCTCTTCCCCTCACCCCTCCACTTT. Translated, it gives CASSQGLFPSPLHF.